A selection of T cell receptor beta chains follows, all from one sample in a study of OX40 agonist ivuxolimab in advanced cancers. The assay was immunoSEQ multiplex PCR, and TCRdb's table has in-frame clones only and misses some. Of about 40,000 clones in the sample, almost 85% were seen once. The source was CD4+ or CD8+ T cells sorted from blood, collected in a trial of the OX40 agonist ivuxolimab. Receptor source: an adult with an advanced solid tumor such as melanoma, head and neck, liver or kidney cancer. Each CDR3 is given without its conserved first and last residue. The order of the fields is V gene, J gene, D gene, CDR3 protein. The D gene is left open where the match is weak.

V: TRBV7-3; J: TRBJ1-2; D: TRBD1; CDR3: ASSLGFGTVPRNGYT
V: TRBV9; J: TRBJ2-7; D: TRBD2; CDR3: ASSVGKGGSYEQY
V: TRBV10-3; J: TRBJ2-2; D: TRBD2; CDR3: AISDSRSGSSGTGELF
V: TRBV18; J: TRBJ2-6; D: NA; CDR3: ASSPTARPGANVLT
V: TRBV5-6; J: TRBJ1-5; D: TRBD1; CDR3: ASSLGQGGDQPQH
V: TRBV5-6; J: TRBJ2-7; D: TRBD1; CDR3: ASSLFTPQGVEQY
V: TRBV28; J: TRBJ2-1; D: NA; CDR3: ASSLVGPGDEQF
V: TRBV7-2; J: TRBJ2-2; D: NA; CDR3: ASSFAGFAGELF
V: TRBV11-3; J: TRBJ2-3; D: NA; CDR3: ASARATDTQY
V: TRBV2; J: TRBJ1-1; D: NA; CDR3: ASSAYRWNTEAF
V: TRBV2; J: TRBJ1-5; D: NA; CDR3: ASREGGRRSNQPQH
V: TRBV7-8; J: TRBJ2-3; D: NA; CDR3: ASSFPGSGTDTQY
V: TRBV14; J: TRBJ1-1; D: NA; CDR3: ASSQDGGGWAEAF
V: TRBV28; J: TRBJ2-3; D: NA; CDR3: ASSPPGHTDTQY
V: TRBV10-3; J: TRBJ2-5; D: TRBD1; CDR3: AISEGGQGKETQY
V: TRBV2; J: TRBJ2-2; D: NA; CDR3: ASSFATRGTGELF
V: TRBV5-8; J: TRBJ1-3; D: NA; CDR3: ASSFQPAYSGNTIY
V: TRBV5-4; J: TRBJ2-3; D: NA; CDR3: ASSLAQGSTDTQY
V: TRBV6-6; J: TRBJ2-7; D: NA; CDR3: ASRNFGSSYEQY
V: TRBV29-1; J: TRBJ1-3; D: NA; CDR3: SVTGPGNTIY
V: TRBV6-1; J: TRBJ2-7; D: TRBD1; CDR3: ASTSGQTSYEQY
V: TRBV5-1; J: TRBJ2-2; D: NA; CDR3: ASSLAGNTGELF
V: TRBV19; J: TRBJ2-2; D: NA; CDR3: ASKRDGYTGELF
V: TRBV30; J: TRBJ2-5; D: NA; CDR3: ALGEGRLETQY
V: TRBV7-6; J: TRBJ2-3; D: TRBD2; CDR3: ASSRGLADTDTQY
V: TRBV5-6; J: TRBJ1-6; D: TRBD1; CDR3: ASSLGQGMNGNSPLH
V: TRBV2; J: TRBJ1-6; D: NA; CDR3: ASSGQLDSPLH
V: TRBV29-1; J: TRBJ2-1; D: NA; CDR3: SITSSHEQF
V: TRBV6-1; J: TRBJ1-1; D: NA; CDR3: ASIEPRGTEAF
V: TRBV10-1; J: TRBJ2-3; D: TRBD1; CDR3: ASSAGQGMGTDTQY
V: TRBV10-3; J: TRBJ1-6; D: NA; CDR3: AISGRLNSPLH
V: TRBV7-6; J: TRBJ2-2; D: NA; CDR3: ASSPSRFANTGELF
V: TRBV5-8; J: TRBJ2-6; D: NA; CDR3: ASSLVGASGANVLT
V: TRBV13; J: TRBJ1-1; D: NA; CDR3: ASSLSWNTEAF
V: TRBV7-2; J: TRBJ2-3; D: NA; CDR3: ASSSGLDTQY
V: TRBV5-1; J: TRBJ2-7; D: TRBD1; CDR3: ASSQRQGRYEQY
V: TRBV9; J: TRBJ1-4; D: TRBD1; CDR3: ASSPGTGGLEKLF
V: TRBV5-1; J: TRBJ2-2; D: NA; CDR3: ASSLILSPGSYTGELF
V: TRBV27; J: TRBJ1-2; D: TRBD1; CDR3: ASSLDRGSGYT
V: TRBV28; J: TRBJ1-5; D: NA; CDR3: ASSLTEPNQPQH
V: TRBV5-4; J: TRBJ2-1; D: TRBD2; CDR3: ASSPSPGGMNEQF
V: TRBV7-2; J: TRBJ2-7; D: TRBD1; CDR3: ASSRRQGAYEQY